The entry that follows covers one T cell receptor beta chain sequence. The entry originates in a study of blood T cell repertoires in COVID-19. Study at large: Sources were T cells, B-cell-depleted T cells, or PBMCs; the material itself was cDNA or gDNA.

This CDR3 has 18 residues. After removal of 6 bases from V and 4 bases from J, the junction contained 16 bases not matched to a gene. From germline, CDR1 is LNHDA and CDR2 SQIVND (reference sequence). Sequenced by immunoSEQ multiplex PCR; TCRdb stores in-frame clones only, minus some. The sample lists some 210,000 clones; around 83% were seen once. V and J are TRBV19 and TRBJ2-1; 9 bases are a match to TRBD2. The source material was peripheral blood. The clonotype comes from a man aged 45-60 years with active or convalescent COVID-19. In DNA form, the CDR3 reads TGTGCCAGTAGCCTGACTAGCGGCCCATCCTTTGTATACAATGAGCAGTTCTTC. Amino acids: CASSLTSGPSFVYNEQFF. The complete variable domain, with remaining parts taken from reference TRBV19 and TRBJ2-1, reads DGGITQSPKYLFRKEGQNVTLSCEQNLNHDAMYWYRQDPGQGLRLIYYSQIVNDFQKGDIAEGYSVSREKKESFPLTVTSAQKNPTAFYLCASSLTSGPSFVYNEQFFGPGTRLTVL.